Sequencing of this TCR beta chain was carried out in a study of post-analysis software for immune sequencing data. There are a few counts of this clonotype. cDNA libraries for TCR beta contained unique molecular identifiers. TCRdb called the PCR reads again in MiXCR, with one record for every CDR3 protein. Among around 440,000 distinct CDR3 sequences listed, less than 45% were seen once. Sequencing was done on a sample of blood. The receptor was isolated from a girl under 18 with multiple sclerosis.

CDR3 nucleotide sequence: TGCGCCAGCAGCCCCCAAGATTCACCCCTCCACTTT. This translates into CASSPQDSPLHF. This sequence joins TRBV4-1 and TRBJ1-6; D gene unclear. CDR1 is MGHRA and CDR2 is YSYEKL in the germline V gene. This CDR3 has 12 residues. V was trimmed by 4 bases and J by 8 bases, leaving 6 bases between them.